Listed below are T cell receptor beta chains from one sample, sequenced in a study of T cells in Graves' hyperthyroidism and ophthalmopathy. Via MiXCR, TCRdb re-called the multiplex PCR reads, giving one row per CDR3 protein. This sample has about 640,000 distinct CDR3 sequences, with roughly 20% found just once. Sequencing used blood. The receptors shown here come from a man under 40 with Graves' ophthalmopathy. Each CDR3 is given with its conserved first and last residue. A D gene is named only where the DNA matches it firmly. Part of the rows lack a size; the others show once, few, many or a class for expanded clones.

>TRBV28|TRBD1|TRBJ1-5|few|13
TGTGCCAGCAGGCATCAGGGGGATCAGCCCCAGCATTTT
CASRHQGDQPQHF
>TRBV4-2|.|TRBJ2-2|few|17
TGTGCCAGCAGCCAAGGAGTGGGCGGGACTAACACCGGGGAGCTGTTTTTT
CASSQGVGGTNTGELFF
>TRBV20-1|.|TRBJ2-5|few|12
TGCAGTGCTAGCGGGAGCCGGGAGACCCAGTACTTC
CSASGSRETQYF
>TRBV19|.|TRBJ2-5|.|15
TGTGCCAGTAGGGAAGGTTGGGGGGCAGGAGAGACCCAGTACTTC
CASREGWGAGETQYF
>TRBV7-9|.|TRBJ2-3|many|17
TGTGCCAGCAGCTTAAAGTCGCTGGGGCTTGACACAGATACGCAGTATTTT
CASSLKSLGLDTDTQYF
>TRBV7-3|.|TRBJ2-1|many|13
TGTGCCAGCAGCCAATCACGTTACAATGAGCAGTTCTTC
CASSQSRYNEQFF
>TRBV7-9|.|TRBJ2-2|few|15
TGTGCCAGCAGCTTCAATTCCGCGAACACCGGGGAGCTGTTTTTT
CASSFNSANTGELFF
>TRBV10-3|.|TRBJ2-7|few|14
TGTGCCATCAGTGACTCCGGCGGGAAATACGAGCAGTACTTC
CAISDSGGKYEQYF
>TRBV12-3/TRBV12-4|.|TRBJ1-5|.|15
TGTGCCAGCAGTTTGGGTGGACAGTACAATCAGCCCCAGCATTTT
CASSLGGQYNQPQHF
>TRBV7-8|.|TRBJ1-2|.|13
TGTGCCAGCAGCTTGGGCAGGGCCTATGGCTACACCTTC
CASSLGRAYGYTF
>TRBV14|.|TRBJ1-1|many|12
TGTGCCAGCAGCCCCCGGAGGACTGAAGCTTTCTTT
CASSPRRTEAFF
>TRBV7-3|.|TRBJ2-3|.|13
TGTGCCAGCAGCCGAAATCCGGGGGATACGCAGTATTTT
CASSRNPGDTQYF
>TRBV28|.|TRBJ1-4|few|13
TGTGCCAGCAGTTTCAGATACTATGAAAAACTGTTTTTT
CASSFRYYEKLFF
>TRBV7-9|TRBD2|TRBJ2-7|.|16
TGTGCCAGCAGCTGGGAGACTAGCGGGAGGGAAGACGAGCAGTACTTC
CASSWETSGREDEQYF
>TRBV2|.|TRBJ1-1|many|13
TGTGCCAGCAGTGAGGGACACAGTCGGGTCGCTTTCTTT
CASSEGHSRVAFF
>TRBV28|TRBD1|TRBJ1-1|.|15
TGTGCCAGCAACCGTCTAGGGACAGGGGTCACTGAAGCTTTCTTT
CASNRLGTGVTEAFF
>TRBV6-9|TRBD2|TRBJ2-7|few|17
TGTGCCAGCAGTTCCAAAGCGGGAGGAATTATTGGCTACGAGCAGTACTTC
CASSSKAGGIIGYEQYF
>TRBV12-3/TRBV12-4|.|TRBJ1-1|many|15
TGTGCCAGCAGTTTGAGGACGCTGGGGGTCACTGAAGCTTTCTTT
CASSLRTLGVTEAFF
>TRBV29-1|.|TRBJ1-1|many|14
TGCAGCGTTGAAGATAGGGCCAGGAACACTGAAGCTTTCTTT
CSVEDRARNTEAFF
>TRBV2|.|TRBJ2-3|.|13
TGTGCCAGCAGTGAGGCCTCCACCTATACGCAGTATTTT
CASSEASTYTQYF
>TRBV18|TRBD1|TRBJ2-7|few|15
TGTGCCAGCTCACAAGGACAGGGGGCAGCCTACGAGCGGTACTTC
CASSQGQGAAYERYF
>TRBV12-3/TRBV12-4|TRBD2|TRBJ2-3|.|16
TGTGCCAGCAGTTCTGGACTAGCGGGAGAAGGCAACACGCAGTATTTT
CASSSGLAGEGNTQYF
>TRBV4-3|.|TRBJ2-3|.|17
TGCGCCAGCAGACAACAACTATTAGGTCCCAGCACAGATACGCAGTATTTT
CASRQQLLGPSTDTQYF
>TRBV27|.|TRBJ1-1|.|13
TGTGCCAGCAGTTTTGCGGGGTCCCCTGAAGCTTTCTTT
CASSFAGSPEAFF
>TRBV13|.|TRBJ2-5|few|17
TGTGCCAGCAGCTTAGGCAGGGGGGCGGGACTAGAGGAGACCCAGTACTTC
CASSLGRGAGLEETQYF
>TRBV7-2|.|TRBJ1-3|.|15
TGTGCCAGCAGCTTAGGTGTTGGGGCTGGAAACACCATATATTTT
CASSLGVGAGNTIYF
>TRBV18|.|TRBJ1-2|many|15
TGTGCCAGCTCACCACGCGGTCCGGGGGCCGAGGGCTACACCTTC
CASSPRGPGAEGYTF
>TRBV11-2|.|TRBJ2-7|once|13
TGTGCCAGCAGCTTAGTTTTGGACCACGAGCAGTACTTC
CASSLVLDHEQYF
>TRBV24-1|TRBD2|TRBJ2-1|.|16
TGTGCCACCAGTGATTTTCAGGGAGGGGAGTACAATGAGCAGTTCTTC
CATSDFQGGEYNEQFF
>TRBV20-1|.|TRBJ2-5|many|12
TGCAGTGCAAGACTAGGGGGGGAGACCCAGTACTTC
CSARLGGETQYF
>TRBV2|.|TRBJ2-7|.|13
TGTGCCAGCAGTGAAGCTGCGCGGTCCGAGCAGTACTTC
CASSEAARSEQYF
>TRBV5-1|TRBD1|TRBJ1-1|many|14
TGCGCCAGCAGCTCTACAGGGGGTAACACTGAAGCTTTCTTT
CASSSTGGNTEAFF
>TRBV28|.|TRBJ2-2|.|18
TGTGCCAGCAGTTCCCCCGCGGCAGGGGGGACGAACACCGGGGAGCTGTTTTTT
CASSSPAAGGTNTGELFF
>TRBV10-3|.|TRBJ2-1|.|11
TGTGCCTCCCGAGATGTGGATGAGCAGTTCTTC
CASRDVDEQFF
>TRBV28|.|TRBJ1-4|.|15
TGTGCCAGCAGTTCGGGGGCCAGGGTCTGGGAAAAACTGTTTTTT
CASSSGARVWEKLFF
>TRBV19|TRBD1|TRBJ2-7|few|16
TGTGCCAGTAGTGGAGGGCACGGGACAGGGTCCTACGAGCAGTACTTC
CASSGGHGTGSYEQYF
>TRBV5-1|.|TRBJ1-5|many|15
TGCGCCAGCAGCCCCACGTCAGGGCGTAATCAGCCCCAGCATTTT
CASSPTSGRNQPQHF
>TRBV28|TRBD2|TRBJ2-2|.|19
TGTGCCAGCAGCGCCCTCCCAAAGCTAGCGGGCCTAGACACCGGGGAGCTGTTTTTT
CASSALPKLAGLDTGELFF
>TRBV30|TRBD2|TRBJ2-5|.|18
TGTGCCTGGAGTGTAGATCGATTTAGCGGGTCTTTCCAAGAGACCCAGTACTTC
CAWSVDRFSGSFQETQYF
>TRBV10-3|.|TRBJ1-4|.|13
TGTGCCGCCTCGGGGCTAGGGGACGAAAAACTGTTTTTT
CAASGLGDEKLFF
>TRBV7-2|.|TRBJ2-7|many|14
TGTGCCAGCAGCATAAATACCGCCTCCTACGAGCAGTACTTC
CASSINTASYEQYF
>TRBV20-1|TRBD2|TRBJ2-3|few|14
TGCAGTGCTAGAGATAGCGGGAGACCAGATACGCAGTATTTT
CSARDSGRPDTQYF
>TRBV28|TRBD2|TRBJ2-3|few|16
TGTGCCAGCAGTAAAGGACTAGCGGGAGTGCAAGATACGCAGTATTTT
CASSKGLAGVQDTQYF
>TRBV29-1|TRBD1|TRBJ2-7|few|14
TGCAGCGTCGTCGGACAGGGAGTCCCCTACGAGCAGTACTTC
CSVVGQGVPYEQYF
>TRBV29-1|TRBD2|TRBJ2-3|few|15
TGCAGCGTTGAACGTTCGGGCGGGAGAGGAGATACGCAGTATTTT
CSVERSGGRGDTQYF
>TRBV27|.|TRBJ2-5|many|15
TGTGCCAGCAGTTTATATCCGGGAGAGGGAGAGACCCAGTACTTC
CASSLYPGEGETQYF
>TRBV12-3/TRBV12-4|TRBD2|TRBJ2-7|few|16
TGTGCCAGCAGTTTAGCGCACGGGACTAGTTCATACGAGCAGTACTTC
CASSLAHGTSSYEQYF
>TRBV5-1|TRBD1|TRBJ2-6|.|16
TGCGCCAGCAGCACAACAGGGGTCCCTGGGGCCAACGTCCTGACTTTC
CASSTTGVPGANVLTF
>TRBV20-1|TRBD2|TRBJ2-7|.|16
TGCAGTGCTAGAGATTTAAGACTAGCGGGAGCGGGGGAGCAGTACTTC
CSARDLRLAGAGEQYF
>TRBV7-8|.|TRBJ2-1|few|18
TGTGCCAGCAGCTTAGTGTGGAGGGGTGCGGGGTCTTTGAATGAGCAGTTCTTC
CASSLVWRGAGSLNEQFF
>TRBV4-1|.|TRBJ2-7|.|15
TGCGCCAGCAGCCCAGTGGAGGGGGCCCTGAGCGAGCAGTACTTC
CASSPVEGALSEQYF
>TRBV27|.|TRBJ1-1|.|15
TGTGCCAGCAGTCCGGCCCAGGGACTGGGAACTGAAGCTTTCTTT
CASSPAQGLGTEAFF
>TRBV27|.|TRBJ1-6|.|14
TGTGCCAGCAGTTTAAGGAGGAGTAATTCACCCCTCCACTTT
CASSLRRSNSPLHF
>TRBV18|.|TRBJ2-7|.|14
TGTGCCAGCTCACCATTTGTAGGGTCGGACGAGCAGTACTTC
CASSPFVGSDEQYF
>TRBV11-1|TRBD1|TRBJ1-1|.|17
TGTGCCAGCAGCTTAGAGGACAGGGGAGTTTTGAACACTGAAGCTTTCTTT
CASSLEDRGVLNTEAFF
>TRBV12-3/TRBV12-4|.|TRBJ2-7|many|15
TGTGCCAGCAGTGACAAGGGAGGTGTCTCCTACGAGCAGTACTTC
CASSDKGGVSYEQYF
>TRBV14|.|TRBJ1-1|many|13
TGTGCCAGCAGGAGGACAGCGAACACTGAAGCTTTCTTT
CASRRTANTEAFF
>TRBV6-5|.|TRBJ2-5|.|14
TGTGCCAGCAGTTACGGGCCGACCGGGGAGACCCAGTACTTC
CASSYGPTGETQYF
>TRBV15|.|TRBJ2-4|.|14
TGTGCCACCAGCAGAGATCAAGGGAAAAACATTCAGTACTTC
CATSRDQGKNIQYF